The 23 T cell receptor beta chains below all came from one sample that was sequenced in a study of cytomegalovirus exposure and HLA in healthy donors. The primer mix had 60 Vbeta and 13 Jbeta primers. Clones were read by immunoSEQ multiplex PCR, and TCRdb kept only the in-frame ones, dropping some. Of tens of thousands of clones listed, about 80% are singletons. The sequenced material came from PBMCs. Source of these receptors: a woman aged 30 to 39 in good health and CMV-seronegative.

CDR3: CAWSVFNTEAFF. Written as DNA, the CDR3 is TGTGCCTGGAGTGTCTTTAACACTGAAGCTTTCTTT. The chain employs TRBV30 and TRBJ1-1; D is undetermined. V was pared by 0 bases and J by 2 bases, with 4 bases between. CDR1 and CDR2 from the germline V gene are GTSNPN and SVGIG (reference sequence). This CDR3 has 12 residues. The variable domain in full, with the rest retrieved from reference TRBV30 and TRBJ1-1, is SQTIHQWPATLVQPVGSPLSLECTVEGTSNPNLYWYRQAAGRGLQLLFYSVGIGQISSEVPQNLSASRPQDRQFILSSKKLLLSDSGFYLCAWSVFNTEAFFGQGTRLTVV.

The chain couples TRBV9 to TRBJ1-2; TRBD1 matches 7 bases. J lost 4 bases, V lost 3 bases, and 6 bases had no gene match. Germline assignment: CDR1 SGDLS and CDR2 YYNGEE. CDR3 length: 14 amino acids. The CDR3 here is CASSAGQYSYGYTF. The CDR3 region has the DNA TGTGCCAGCAGCGCGGGACAGTATAGCTATGGCTACACCTTC.

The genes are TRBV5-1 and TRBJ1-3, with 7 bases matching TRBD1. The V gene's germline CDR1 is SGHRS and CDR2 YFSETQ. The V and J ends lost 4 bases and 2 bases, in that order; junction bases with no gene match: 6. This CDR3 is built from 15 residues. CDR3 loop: CASSRDRAAGNTIYF. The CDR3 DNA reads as TGCGCCAGCAGCCGCGACAGGGCGGCTGGAAACACCATATATTTT.

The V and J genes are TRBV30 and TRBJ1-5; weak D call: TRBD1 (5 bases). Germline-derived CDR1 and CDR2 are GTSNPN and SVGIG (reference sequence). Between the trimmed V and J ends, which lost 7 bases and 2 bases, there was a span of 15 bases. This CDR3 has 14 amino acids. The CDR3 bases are TGTGCCTCTCAGCGGAGGGGCGGCAATCAGCCCCAGCATTTT. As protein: CASQRRGGNQPQHF. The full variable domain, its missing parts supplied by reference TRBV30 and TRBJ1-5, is SQTIHQWPATLVQPVGSPLSLECTVEGTSNPNLYWYRQAAGRGLQLLFYSVGIGQISSEVPQNLSASRPQDRQFILSSKKLLLSDSGFYLCASQRRGGNQPQHFGDGTRLSIL.

CDR3 sequence (DNA): TGTGCCAGCAGGCGGGACAGAAGCTCCTACGAGCAGTACTTC. Amino acid sequence: CASRRDRSSYEQYF. The rearrangement joins TRBV2 to TRBJ2-7; tentative D call: TRBD1 (7 bases). The CDR3 length is 14 residues. V was shortened by 6 bases and J by 0 bases, with 12 bases between the two germline ends. From germline, CDR1 is SNHLY and CDR2 FYNNEI.

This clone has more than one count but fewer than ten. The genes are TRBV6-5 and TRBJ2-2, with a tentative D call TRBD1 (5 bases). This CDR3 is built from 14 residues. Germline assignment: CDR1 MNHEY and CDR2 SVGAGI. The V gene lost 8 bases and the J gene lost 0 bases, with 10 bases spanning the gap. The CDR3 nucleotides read TGTGCCAGCTGGACACCGACGAACACCGGGGAGCTGTTTTTT. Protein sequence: CASWTPTNTGELFF.

The CDR3 is CAWSLGSPNTEAFF. The CDR3 DNA is TGTGCCTGGAGTCTAGGCAGCCCGAACACTGAAGCTTTCTTT. The J gene is TRBJ1-1, the V gene TRBV30; D is uncertain. V lost 2 bases, J lost 1 base, and 11 bases lay in between. CDR1 and CDR2 from the germline V gene are GTSNPN and SVGIG (reference sequence). The CDR3 runs to 14 residues.

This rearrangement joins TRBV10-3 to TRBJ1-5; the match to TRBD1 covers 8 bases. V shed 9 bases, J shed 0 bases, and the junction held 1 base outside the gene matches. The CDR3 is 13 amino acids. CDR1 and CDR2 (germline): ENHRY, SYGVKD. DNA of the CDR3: TGTGCCATAGGGACAGGTAGCAATCAGCCCCAGCATTTT. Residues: CAIGTGSNQPQHF.

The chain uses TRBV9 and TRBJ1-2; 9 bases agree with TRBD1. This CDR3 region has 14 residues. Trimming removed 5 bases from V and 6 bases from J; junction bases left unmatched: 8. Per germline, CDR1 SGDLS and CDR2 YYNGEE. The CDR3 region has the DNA TGTGCCAGCAGTGATACCGGGACAGGGAATGGCTACACCTTC. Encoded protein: CASSDTGTGNGYTF.

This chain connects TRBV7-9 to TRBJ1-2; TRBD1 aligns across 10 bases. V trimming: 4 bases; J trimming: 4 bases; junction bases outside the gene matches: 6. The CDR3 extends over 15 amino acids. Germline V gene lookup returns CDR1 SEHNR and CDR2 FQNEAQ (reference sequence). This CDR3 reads CASSSPGTGAYGYTF. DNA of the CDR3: TGTGCCAGCAGCTCCCCCGGGACAGGGGCCTATGGCTACACCTTC.

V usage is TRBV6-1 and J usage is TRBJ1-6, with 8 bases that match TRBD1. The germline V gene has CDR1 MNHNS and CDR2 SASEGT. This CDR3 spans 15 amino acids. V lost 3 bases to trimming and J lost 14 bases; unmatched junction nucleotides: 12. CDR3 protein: CASSEQGQESASLHF. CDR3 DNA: TGTGCCAGCAGTGAGCAGGGACAGGAGTCGGCATCCCTCCACTTT.

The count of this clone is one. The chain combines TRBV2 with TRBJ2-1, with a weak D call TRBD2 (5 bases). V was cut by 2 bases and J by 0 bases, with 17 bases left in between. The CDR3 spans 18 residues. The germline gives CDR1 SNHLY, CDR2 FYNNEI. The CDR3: CASSEWLGSGYSYNEQFF. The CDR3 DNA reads TGTGCCAGCAGTGAATGGTTGGGGAGCGGATACTCCTACAATGAGCAGTTCTTC.

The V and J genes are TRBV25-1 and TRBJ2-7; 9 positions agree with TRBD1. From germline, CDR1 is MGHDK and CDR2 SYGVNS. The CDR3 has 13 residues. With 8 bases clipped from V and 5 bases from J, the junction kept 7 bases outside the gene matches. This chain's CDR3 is CASRRQGVHEQYF. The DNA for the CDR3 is TGTGCCAGCCGCAGACAGGGGGTTCACGAGCAGTACTTC.

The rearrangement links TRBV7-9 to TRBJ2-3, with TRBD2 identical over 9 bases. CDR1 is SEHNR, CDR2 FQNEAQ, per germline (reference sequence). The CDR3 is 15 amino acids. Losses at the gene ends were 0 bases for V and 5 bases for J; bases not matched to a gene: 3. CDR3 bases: TGTGCCAGCAGCTTAGCGCGGGGGGGCAAAGATACGCAGTATTTT. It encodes CASSLARGGKDTQYF.

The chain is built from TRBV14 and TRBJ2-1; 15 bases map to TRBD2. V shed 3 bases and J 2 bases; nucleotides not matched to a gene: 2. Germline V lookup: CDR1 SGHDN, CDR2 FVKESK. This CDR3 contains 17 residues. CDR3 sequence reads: CASSQGLAGGTYNEQFF. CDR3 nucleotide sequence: TGTGCCAGCAGCCAGGGACTAGCGGGGGGCACCTACAATGAGCAGTTCTTC.

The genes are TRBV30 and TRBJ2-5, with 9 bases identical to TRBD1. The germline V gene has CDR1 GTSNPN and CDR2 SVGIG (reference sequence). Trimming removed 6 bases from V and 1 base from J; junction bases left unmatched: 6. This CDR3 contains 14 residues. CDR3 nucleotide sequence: TGTGCCTGTACTGGGACAGGGCTCCAAGAGACCCAGTACTTC. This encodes CACTGTGLQETQYF.

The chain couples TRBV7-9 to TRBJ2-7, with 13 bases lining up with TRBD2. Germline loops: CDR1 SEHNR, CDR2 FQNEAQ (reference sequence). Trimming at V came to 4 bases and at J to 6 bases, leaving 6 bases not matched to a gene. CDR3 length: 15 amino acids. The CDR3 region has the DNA TGTGCCAGCAGCTCGGGACTAGCGGGAACAAGCGAGCAGTACTTC. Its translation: CASSSGLAGTSEQYF. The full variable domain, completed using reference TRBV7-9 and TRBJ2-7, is DTGVSQNPRHKITKRGQNVTFRCDPISEHNRLYWYRQTLGQGPEFLTYFQNEAQLEKSRLLSDRFSAERPKGSFSTLEIQRTEQGDSAMYLCASSSGLAGTSEQYFGPGTRLTVT.

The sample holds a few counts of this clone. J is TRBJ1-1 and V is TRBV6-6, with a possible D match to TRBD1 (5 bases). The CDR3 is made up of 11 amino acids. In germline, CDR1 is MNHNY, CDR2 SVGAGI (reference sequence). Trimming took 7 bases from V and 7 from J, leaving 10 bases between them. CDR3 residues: CASMGGVEAFF. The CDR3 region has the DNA TGTGCCAGCATGGGAGGGGTTGAAGCTTTCTTT.

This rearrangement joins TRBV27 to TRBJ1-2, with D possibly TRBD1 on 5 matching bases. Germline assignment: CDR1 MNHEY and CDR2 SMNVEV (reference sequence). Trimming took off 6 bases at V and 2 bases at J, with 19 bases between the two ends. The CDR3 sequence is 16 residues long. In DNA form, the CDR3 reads TGTGCCAGCAGCCACTCTTTCGACAGCCTAAACTATGGCTACACCTTC. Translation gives CASSHSFDSLNYGYTF.

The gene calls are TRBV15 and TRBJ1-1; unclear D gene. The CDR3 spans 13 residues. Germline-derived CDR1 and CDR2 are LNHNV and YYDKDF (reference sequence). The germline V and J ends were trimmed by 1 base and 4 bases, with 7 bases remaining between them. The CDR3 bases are TGTGCCACCAGCAGAGCCAGTCTCACTGAAGCTTTCTTT. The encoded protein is CATSRASLTEAFF.

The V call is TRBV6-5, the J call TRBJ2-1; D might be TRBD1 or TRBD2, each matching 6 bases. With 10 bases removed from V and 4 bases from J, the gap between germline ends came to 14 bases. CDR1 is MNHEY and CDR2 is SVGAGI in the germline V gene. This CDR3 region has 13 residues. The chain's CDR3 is CATRGGGYNEQFF. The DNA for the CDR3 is TGTGCCACCAGGGGAGGTGGATACAATGAGCAGTTCTTC.

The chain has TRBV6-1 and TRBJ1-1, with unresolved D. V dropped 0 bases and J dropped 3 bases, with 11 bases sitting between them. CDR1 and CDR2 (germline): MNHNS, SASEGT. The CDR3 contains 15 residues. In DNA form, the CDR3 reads TGTGCCAGCAGTGAAGCGAGGAGGGTATACACTGAAGCTTTCTTT. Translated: CASSEARRVYTEAFF.

Written as DNA, the CDR3 is TGTGCCAGCAGCTTAGTAACAGGGGGCGAGCGCACTGAAGCTTTCTTT. It encodes CASSLVTGGERTEAFF. The chain joins TRBV7-6 to TRBJ1-1; 9 bases line up with TRBD1. Germline CDR1 and CDR2: SGHVS and FNYEAQ. V trimming: 1 base; J trimming: 4 bases; junction bases outside the gene matches: 7. The CDR3 runs 16 residues.